A selection of T cell receptor beta chains follows, all from one sample in a study of immune evolution from preneoplasia to lung adenocarcinoma. Libraries were prepared by immunoSEQ multiplex PCR; TCRdb keeps only in-frame clonotypes and omits some of them. Among roughly 5,000 clones listed, about 76% were seen once. Sequencing used FFPE minimally invasive lung adenocarcinoma tissue. The receptor set was obtained from a person aged 55-80 years with lung adenocarcinoma. CDR3s include the opening cysteine and the closing phenylalanine or tryptophan. A D gene is named only where the DNA matches it firmly. Clone size is not always given. Where it is, it says once, few, many or a class for expanded clones.

v_call	cdr3_length	j_call	d_call	clone_size	cdr3_nt	cdr3_aa
TRBV9	15	TRBJ1-1	TRBD1	NA	TGTGCCAGCAGCGTAGGGGGACAGATAAACACTGAAGCTTTCTTT	CASSVGGQINTEAFF
TRBV7-1	14	TRBJ2-7	TRBD1	once	TGTGCCAGCAGCCCGGGACAGGGGGCCTACGAGCAGTACTTC	CASSPGQGAYEQYF
TRBV2	12	TRBJ2-7	NA	NA	TGTGCCAGCAGTGGACGGCCCTACGAGCAGTACTTC	CASSGRPYEQYF
TRBV14	16	TRBJ1-3	NA	few	TGTGCCAGCAGCCAAGGAGGCTCCTTCTCTGGAAACACCATATATTTT	CASSQGGSFSGNTIYF
TRBV6-5	14	TRBJ1-6	TRBD1	NA	TGTGCCAGCAGGGGAGGGGGCAGGAATTCACCCCTCCACTTT	CASRGGGRNSPLHF
TRBV27	16	TRBJ1-3	NA	NA	TGTGCCAGCAGTTCAAGTTGGGCCGCCTCTGGAAACACCATATATTTT	CASSSSWAASGNTIYF
TRBV9	14	TRBJ2-7	TRBD1	NA	TGTGCCAGCAGCGTTAGTGGACAGGGTTACGAGCAGTACTTC	CASSVSGQGYEQYF
TRBV27	15	TRBJ1-1	TRBD1	few	TGTGCCAGCAGTTTACGGACAGGAACGAACACTGAAGCTTTCTTT	CASSLRTGTNTEAFF
TRBV19	15	TRBJ1-4	TRBD1	few	TGTGCCAGTAGTAGAAGGGGACAGGGAGATGAAAAACTGTTTTTT	CASSRRGQGDEKLFF
TRBV27	13	TRBJ1-1	NA	NA	TGTGCCAGCAGATACAGGGATTCCACTGAAGCTTTCTTT	CASRYRDSTEAFF
TRBV5-1	15	TRBJ1-5	NA	large	TGCGCCAGCAGCCGCGGGACGGATAGCAATCAGCCCCAGCATTTT	CASSRGTDSNQPQHF
TRBV19	17	TRBJ2-7	NA	NA	TGTGCCAGTAGTGTCACCTCCGGGACACGGAATTTCTACGAGCAGTACTTC	CASSVTSGTRNFYEQYF
TRBV5-4	16	TRBJ2-2	TRBD2	NA	TGTGCCAGCAGCTTACCGGGACTAGGAGCGAACGGGGAGCTGTTTTTT	CASSLPGLGANGELFF
TRBV4-2	14	TRBJ2-3	NA	NA	TGTGCCAGCTCGAGGGGGTACGGCACAGATACGCAGTATTTT	CASSRGYGTDTQYF
TRBV13	16	TRBJ1-6	TRBD1	NA	TGTGCCAGCAGACATTATTCCGGGACAGAGAATTCACCCCTCCACTTT	CASRHYSGTENSPLHF
TRBV7-2	15	TRBJ1-2	NA	NA	TGTGCCAGCAGCTTAGGTGCAGGCCTTAACTATGGCTACACCTTC	CASSLGAGLNYGYTF
TRBV4-2	15	TRBJ1-2	NA	NA	TGTGCCAGCAGCCAAGATCGGGGCCGATCGGATGGCTACACCTTC	CASSQDRGRSDGYTF
TRBV7-8	16	TRBJ2-2	NA	NA	TGTGCCAGCAGCTTAGCGCGGCTGTCGGGCACCGGGGAGCTGTTTTTT	CASSLARLSGTGELFF
TRBV29-1	16	TRBJ2-1	TRBD1	NA	TGCAGCGTTGAAGATCGTGGGACAGGGGGGAGCAATGAGCAGTTCTTC	CSVEDRGTGGSNEQFF
TRBV19	16	TRBJ1-1	TRBD1	NA	TGTGCCACCCGGGACAGATCTCCGTTCATGAACACTGAAGCTTTCTTT	CATRDRSPFMNTEAFF
TRBV6-6	13	TRBJ1-1	NA	NA	TGTGCCAGCAGCTTCCAGGGTGGAACTGAAGCTTTCTTT	CASSFQGGTEAFF
TRBV5-5	15	TRBJ2-5	NA	NA	TGTGCCAGCAGCTTGGCCCCCGCGGACTTAGAGACCCAGTACTTC	CASSLAPADLETQYF
TRBV2	13	TRBJ1-2	NA	once	TGTGCCAGCAGTGATTACGGCGACTATGGCTACACCTTC	CASSDYGDYGYTF
TRBV7-7	14	TRBJ1-2	NA	NA	TGTGCCAGCAGCCCGGGCCGAAAGACCTATGGCTACACCTTC	CASSPGRKTYGYTF
TRBV11-3	15	TRBJ2-2	TRBD1	NA	TGTGCCAGCAGCTTATGGGGACAGGGGACCGGGGAGCTGTTTTTT	CASSLWGQGTGELFF
TRBV9	15	TRBJ1-4	NA	NA	TGTGCCAGCAGCATAGGGGGGCACTCTAATGAAAAACTGTTTTTT	CASSIGGHSNEKLFF
TRBV18	14	TRBJ2-7	NA	NA	TGTGCCAGCTCATCGACTAACAGGGTCTCCGAGCAGTACTTC	CASSSTNRVSEQYF
TRBV2	14	TRBJ1-2	NA	NA	TGTGCCAGCAGTGACCTTATTTTGACAGGTGGCTACACCTTC	CASSDLILTGGYTF
TRBV28	17	TRBJ1-6	NA	few	TGTGCCAGCAGCTCCGAGCGGCTACAGGGAACGGGGTCACCCCTCCACTTT	CASSSERLQGTGSPLHF
TRBV29-1	12	TRBJ2-5	NA	NA	TGCAGCGCCTTCGTAGGGGCAGCGACCCAGTACTTC	CSAFVGAATQYF
TRBV5-6	16	TRBJ2-1	TRBD2	NA	TGTGCCAGCAGCCCCCGCAGCGGGGGCCTACTGGGTGAGCAGTTCTTC	CASSPRSGGLLGEQFF
TRBV30	12	TRBJ2-7	NA	few	TGTGCCTGGAGTGGGCAGCTCTACGAGCAGTACTTC	CAWSGQLYEQYF
TRBV7-2	16	TRBJ2-7	TRBD2	NA	TGTGCCAGCAGCTTCTTTAGCGGGGCTCAGACGTACGAGCAGTACTTC	CASSFFSGAQTYEQYF
TRBV11-2	13	TRBJ1-1	TRBD1	large	TGTGCCAGCAGCCGAGGGGGCTGGACTGAAGCTTTCTTT	CASSRGGWTEAFF
TRBV10-2	18	TRBJ2-6	NA	NA	TGCGCCAGCAGTTTCAGTTTCACTTCTAAAAGTCGGGCCAACGTCCTGACTTTC	CASSFSFTSKSRANVLTF